This TCR beta chain was captured in a study of response to subunit inactivated influenza vaccine. Broader study findings: The authors suggested that few new T cells are recruited per seasonal influenza vaccination.

Notes on this clonotype: Antigen specificity is unknown.

The V gene lost 7 bases and the J gene lost 8 bases, with 14 bases spanning the gap. CDR3 size: 13 residues. Each CDR3 protein gets one entry after TCRdb re-called the RT-PCR reads with MiXCR. Of approximately 290,000 distinct CDR3 sequences listed, over 20% are singletons. The sample was PBMCs from blood, taken approximately 20 months after vaccination. The receptor was derived from a man in his fifties or sixties who received an inactivated influenza vaccine. This chain connects TRBV12-3 or TRBV12-4 to TRBJ1-4; D possibly corresponds to TRBD1 (6 bases). CDR3 amino acids: CASTGVEREKLFF. The CDR3 coding sequence is TGTGCCAGCACAGGGGTCGAGAGAGAAAAACTGTTTTTT.